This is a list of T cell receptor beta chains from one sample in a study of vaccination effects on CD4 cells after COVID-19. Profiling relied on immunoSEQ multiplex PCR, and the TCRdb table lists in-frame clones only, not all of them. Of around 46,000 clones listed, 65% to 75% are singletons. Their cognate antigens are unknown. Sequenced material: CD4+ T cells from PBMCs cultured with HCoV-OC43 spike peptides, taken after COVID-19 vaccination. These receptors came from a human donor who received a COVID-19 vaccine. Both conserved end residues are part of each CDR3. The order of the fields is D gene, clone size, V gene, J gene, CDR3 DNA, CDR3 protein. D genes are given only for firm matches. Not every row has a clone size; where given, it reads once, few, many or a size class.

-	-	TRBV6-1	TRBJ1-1	TGTGCCAGCAGTGAAGTTCTGGGCATGAACACTGAAGCTTTCTTT	CASSEVLGMNTEAFF
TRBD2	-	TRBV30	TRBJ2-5	TGTGCCTGGGTGGCCGGAACTCGCGGGGGGGCCGGTGAGACCCAGTACTTC	CAWVAGTRGGAGETQYF
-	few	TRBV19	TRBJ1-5	TGTGCCAGTAGTAGTATTGGGGGTGGCAATCAGCCCCAGCATTTT	CASSSIGGGNQPQHF
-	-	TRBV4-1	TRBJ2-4	TGCGCCAGCAGCCAAGAGGGGTGGGCAGGGGACATTCAGTACTTC	CASSQEGWAGDIQYF
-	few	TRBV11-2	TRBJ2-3	TGTGCCAGCAGCTTAGAAGAAGTAGATACGCAGTATTTT	CASSLEEVDTQYF
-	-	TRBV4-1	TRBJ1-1	TGCGCCAGCAGCCATGCAAGGGGCGTTGGGAGGAACACTGAAGCTTTCTTT	CASSHARGVGRNTEAFF
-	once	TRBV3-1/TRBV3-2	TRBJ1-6	TGTGCCAGCAGCCAAGGCGGGGTCCAAGAGGGGGCCCTCCACTTT	CASSQGGVQEGALHF
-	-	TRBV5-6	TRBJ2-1	TGTGCCAGCAGCTTACAGGTTGAGCAGTTCTTC	CASSLQVEQFF
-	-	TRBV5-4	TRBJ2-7	TGTGCCAGCAGCTTGGCGACTTCAGCCTACGAGCAGTACTTC	CASSLATSAYEQYF
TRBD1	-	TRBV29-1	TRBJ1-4	TGCAGCGTTGGGACAGGGGCAAAAAAACTGTTTTTT	CSVGTGAKKLFF
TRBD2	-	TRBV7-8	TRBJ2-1	TGTGCCAGCAGCTCCGGACTAGCGGGGTCCCGTGAGCAGTTCTTC	CASSSGLAGSREQFF
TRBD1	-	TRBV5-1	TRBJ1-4	TGCGCCAGCAGCACCGGGACAGCTAATGAAAAACTGTTTTTT	CASSTGTANEKLFF
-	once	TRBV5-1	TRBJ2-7	TGCGCCAGTTCACAGGACCAATACGAGCAGTACTTC	CASSQDQYEQYF
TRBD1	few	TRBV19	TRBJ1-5	TGTGCCAGTAAGCAGGGGGGTCTTAGCAATCAGCCCCAGCATTTT	CASKQGGLSNQPQHF
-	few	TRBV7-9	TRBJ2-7	TGTGCCAGCAGCGGAAGGGCACGGTACTACGAGCAGTACTTC	CASSGRARYYEQYF
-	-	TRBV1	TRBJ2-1	TGCACCAGCAGGGGACCTAGACTAGCGGGCGACAATGAGCAGTTCTTC	CTSRGPRLAGDNEQFF
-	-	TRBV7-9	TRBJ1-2	TGTGCCAGCAGTAGTCCTCCCAACTATGGCTACACCTTC	CASSSPPNYGYTF
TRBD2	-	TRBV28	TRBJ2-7	TGTGCCAGCAGCCCTCGCTTGGGGGGGGAGAGCTCCTACGAGCAGTACTTC	CASSPRLGGESSYEQYF
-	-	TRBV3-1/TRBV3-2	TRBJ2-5	TGTGCCAGCAGCCAGAACGTGGGGACCCAGTACTTC	CASSQNVGTQYF
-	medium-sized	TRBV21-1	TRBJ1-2	TGTGCCAGCAGCAAAAAGAGGGGGGTGCGCTACTATGGCTACACCTTC	CASSKKRGVRYYGYTF
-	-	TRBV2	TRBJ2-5	TGTGCCAGCAATCTGCAGGGGATAGGAGAGACCCAGTACTTC	CASNLQGIGETQYF
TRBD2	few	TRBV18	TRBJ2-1	TGTGCCAGCTCACTAGCGGGGGGGCCGAATGAGCAGTTCTTC	CASSLAGGPNEQFF
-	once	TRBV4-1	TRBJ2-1	TGCGCCAGCAGCCCACTCACCCCGCGATTCCTCTCCTACAATGAGCAGTTCTTC	CASSPLTPRFLSYNEQFF
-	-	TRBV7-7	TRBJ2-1	TGTGCCAGCAGCTTAGGCAGGTTTGTCTCCTACAATGAGCAGTTCTTC	CASSLGRFVSYNEQFF
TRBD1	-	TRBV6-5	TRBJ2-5	TGTGCCAGCAGCACCGGGACAGGGGTTCGGACCCAGTACTTC	CASSTGTGVRTQYF
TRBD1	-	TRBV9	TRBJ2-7	TGTGCCAGCAGCCCGACCCTAGGTCAGGGGGTAGGTTACGAGCAGTACTTC	CASSPTLGQGVGYEQYF
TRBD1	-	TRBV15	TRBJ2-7	TGTGCCACCAGCAAAGACAGGGGACCCTACGAGCAGTACTTC	CATSKDRGPYEQYF
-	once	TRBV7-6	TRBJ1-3	TGTGCCAGCAGCTTAGAGTCCGGGGTTTCTGGAAACACCATATATTTT	CASSLESGVSGNTIYF
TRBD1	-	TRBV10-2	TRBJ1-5	TGCGCCAGCACCTCAGACAGGGCCAATCAGCCCCAGCATTTT	CASTSDRANQPQHF
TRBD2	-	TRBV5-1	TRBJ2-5	TGCGCCAGCAGTCCGGGGGGGCACCAAGAGACCCAGTACTTC	CASSPGGHQETQYF
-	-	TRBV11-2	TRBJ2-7	TGTGCCAGCAGCTTAGATATGCGGGACGAGCAGTACTTC	CASSLDMRDEQYF
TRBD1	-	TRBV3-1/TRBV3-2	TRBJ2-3	TGTGCCAGCAGCCCAGCGGACAGGACAGATACGCAGTATTTT	CASSPADRTDTQYF
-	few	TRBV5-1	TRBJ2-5	TGCGCCAGCAGCTTGGTTGCGGGGTCGGAGACCCAGTACTTC	CASSLVAGSETQYF
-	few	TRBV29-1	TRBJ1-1	TGCACCTGCTGGGGGACTGTGAACACTGAAGCTTTCTTT	CTCWGTVNTEAFF
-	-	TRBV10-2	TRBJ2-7	TGCGCCGCCCATGACGACTCCTACGAGCAGTACTTC	CAAHDDSYEQYF
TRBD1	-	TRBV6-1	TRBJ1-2	TGTGCCAGCAGTGAACTCGGGGACAGAACATATGGCTACACCTTC	CASSELGDRTYGYTF
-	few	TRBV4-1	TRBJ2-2	TGCGCCAGCAACTGGGTTGGCACCGGGACAAACACCGGGGAGCTGTTTTTT	CASNWVGTGTNTGELFF
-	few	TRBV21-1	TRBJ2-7	TGTGCCAGCAGCAGAGTGCTAGCGGGCTTCTACGAGCAGTACTTC	CASSRVLAGFYEQYF
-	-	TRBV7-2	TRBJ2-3	TGTGCCAGCAGCGCCCCCGGGTTCACAGATACGCAGTATTTT	CASSAPGFTDTQYF
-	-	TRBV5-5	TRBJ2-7	TGTGCCAGCAGCTTGGCCCCGCAGGGTATAACCTACGAGCAGTACTTC	CASSLAPQGITYEQYF
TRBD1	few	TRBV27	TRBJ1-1	TGTGCCAGCAGTTTATCAGGGGGCTGGGGTATGAACACTGAAGCTTTCTTT	CASSLSGGWGMNTEAFF
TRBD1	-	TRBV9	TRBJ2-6	TGTGCCAGCAGCGTAGAACAGGGGACTGGGGCCAACGTCCTGACTTTC	CASSVEQGTGANVLTF
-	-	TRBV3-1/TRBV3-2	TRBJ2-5	TGTGCCAGCAGCCAAAGAGTGGGTTATGAGACCCAGTACTTC	CASSQRVGYETQYF
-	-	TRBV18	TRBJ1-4	TGTGCCAGCTCACCGGCAGGGGCGCAAGGAAAGAAACTGTTTTTT	CASSPAGAQGKKLFF
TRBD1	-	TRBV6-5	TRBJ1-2	TGTGCCAGCAGTTATCAAGGGGGCCGTATCAATGGCTACACCTTC	CASSYQGGRINGYTF
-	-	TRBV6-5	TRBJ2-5	TGTGCCAGCAGCTTGGGGTACCAAGAGACCCAGTACTTC	CASSLGYQETQYF
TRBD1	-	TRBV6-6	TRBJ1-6	TGTGCCAGCAGCCGATTAGCTATGAACAGGGGTCATTCACCCCTCCACTTT	CASSRLAMNRGHSPLHF
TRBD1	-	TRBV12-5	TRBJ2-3	TGTGCTAGTGGAACGGGACAGTATAGTGGTGATACGCAGTATTTT	CASGTGQYSGDTQYF
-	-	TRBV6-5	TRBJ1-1	TGTGCCAGTTCAGGGGTGATGGACACTGAAGCTTTCTTT	CASSGVMDTEAFF
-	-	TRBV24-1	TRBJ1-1	TGTGCCACCAGTGATTTAGCCCGGGGCGTTGGAGCTTTCTTT	CATSDLARGVGAFF
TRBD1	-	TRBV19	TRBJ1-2	TGTGCCAGTAGTATTCGGCTCTCGGGACAGGACGCGAATTATGGCTACACCTTC	CASSIRLSGQDANYGYTF
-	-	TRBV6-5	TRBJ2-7	TGTGCCAGCAGTTACCTAGGGGGGGAGCAGTACTTC	CASSYLGGEQYF
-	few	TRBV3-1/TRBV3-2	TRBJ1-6	TGTGCCAGCAGCCCCCGACAGAATAATTCACCCCTCCACTTT	CASSPRQNNSPLHF
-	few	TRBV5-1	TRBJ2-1	TGCGCCAGCAGCTTGCCCGGGGTACGACGCAATGAGCAGTTCTTC	CASSLPGVRRNEQFF
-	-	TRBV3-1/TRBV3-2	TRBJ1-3	TGTGCCACCGCCGCCGACCTTAACTCTGGAAACACCATATATTTT	CATAADLNSGNTIYF
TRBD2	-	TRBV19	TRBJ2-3	TGTGCCAGTAGTCCCTGGACTAGCGGGAGGGTTACGCAGTATTTT	CASSPWTSGRVTQYF
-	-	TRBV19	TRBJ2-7	TGTGCCAGTAGTATAGGGGGCCGCACCAGCTCCTACGAGCAGTACTTC	CASSIGGRTSSYEQYF
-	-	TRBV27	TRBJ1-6	TGTGCCAGCAAAAGGATAAATTCACCCCTCCACTTT	CASKRINSPLHF
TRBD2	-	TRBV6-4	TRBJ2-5	TGTGCCAGCAGGAGACCGGGACTAGCGTTGCAAGAGACCCAGTACTTC	CASRRPGLALQETQYF